Below are 13 T cell receptor beta chains sequenced from a single sample in a study of T-cell memory formation after mild COVID-19. TCRdb recomputed calls from the 5' RACE reads with MiXCR, one row per CDR3 protein. The table includes about 150,000 distinct CDR3 sequences, around 27% detected once. The sample comprised PBMCs or a T cell subset sorted from them (not recorded which). These receptors all stem from an adult woman who had mild COVID-19 (a few samples of this study predate the infection). Cell type and time point are not known.

The V call is TRBV15, the J call TRBJ2-3; D is unclear. Germline loops: CDR1 LNHNV, CDR2 YYDKDF (reference sequence). The length of the CDR3 is 15 residues. V was shortened by 1 base and J by 4 bases, with 12 bases between the two germline ends. CDR3 sequence: CATSRGRAQADTQYF. The DNA of the CDR3 is TGTGCCACCAGCAGAGGAAGAGCGCAAGCAGATACGCAGTATTTT.

The genes are TRBV4-2 and TRBJ2-1; 9 bases are shared with TRBD2. Trimming cost V 0 bases and J 5 bases; bases outside gene matches: 11. The CDR3 is 18 amino acids. In germline, CDR1 is LGHNA, CDR2 YNFKEQ. CDR3 sequence reads: CASSQDAFSGRFDNEQFF. The CDR3, as DNA: TGTGCCAGCAGCCAAGATGCTTTCAGCGGGAGGTTCGACAATGAGCAGTTCTTC.

This clonotype was recorded a few times. The chain couples TRBV29-1 to TRBJ2-2; the D gene could be TRBD1 or TRBD2 (6 bases each). This CDR3 has 15 amino acids. CDR1 is SQVTM and CDR2 is ANQGSEA in the germline V gene. V lost 3 bases and J lost 2, with 13 bases in between. The CDR3 DNA sequence: TGCAGCGTTGATGGGGCGGGACAAAACACCGGGGAGCTGTTTTTT. Protein: CSVDGAGQNTGELFF.

The chain has TRBV10-3 and TRBJ1-2, with 8 bases matching TRBD1. Germline V gene lookup returns CDR1 ENHRY and CDR2 SYGVKD. The CDR3 consists of 15 residues. Germline trimming cut 8 bases from V and 4 bases from J; bases unmatched to any gene: 12. The CDR3 is CAILEGDRTPYGYTF. CDR3 DNA: TGTGCCATCCTCGAAGGGGACAGGACACCCTATGGCTACACCTTC.

This chain uses TRBV27 with TRBJ2-1; D is undetermined. The V and J ends lost 2 bases and 3 bases respectively, with 11 bases between them. The CDR3 has 15 amino acids. The V gene's germline CDR1 is MNHEY and CDR2 SMNVEV (reference sequence). CDR3 in DNA: TGTGCCAGCAGTTTAGGTGGCGAGCTCTACAATGAGCAGTTCTTC. Translated, it gives CASSLGGELYNEQFF.

The chain employs TRBV5-4 and TRBJ2-3, with a possible D match to TRBD1 (6 bases). The CDR3 totals 16 residues. Trimming stripped 7 bases from V and 2 bases from J, with 20 bases between. Per the germline V gene, CDR1 is SGHNT and CDR2 is YYREEE (reference sequence). The CDR3 here is CASLSWGTLITDTQYF. The CDR3 DNA reads TGTGCCAGCCTCAGCTGGGGGACACTGATCACAGATACGCAGTATTTT. Complete variable domain (other parts from reference TRBV5-4 and TRBJ2-3): ETGVTQSPTHLIKTRGQQVTLRCSSQSGHNTVSWYQQALGQGPQFIFQYYREEENGRGNFPPRFSGLQFPNYSSELNVNALELDDSALYLCASLSWGTLITDTQYFGPGTRLTVL.

The chain carries TRBV20-1 and TRBJ2-1, with 8 bases fitting TRBD2. V trimming: 0 bases; J trimming: 5 bases; junction bases outside the gene matches: 6. This CDR3 is built from 15 residues. CDR1 is DFQATT and CDR2 is SNEGSKA in the germline V gene (reference sequence). This CDR3 is CSARDRTLADNEQFF. The DNA for the CDR3 is TGCAGTGCTAGAGATCGAACACTAGCGGACAATGAGCAGTTCTTC.

The rearrangement joins TRBV29-1 to TRBJ2-7; a possible D gene is TRBD1 (6 bases). The CDR3 sequence is 14 residues long. The germline V gene encodes CDR1 SQVTM and CDR2 ANQGSEA. V was trimmed by 6 bases and J by 3 bases, leaving 18 bases between them. The CDR3 nucleotides read TGCAGCGTCCAAACAGGGAAAGGAGGCTACGAGCAGTACTTC. It codes for CSVQTGKGGYEQYF.

The CDR3 DNA follows: TGCGCCAGCAGCCCCCAGGGCCTCACCCCCTACAATGAGCAGTTCTTC. Translating gives CASSPQGLTPYNEQFF. The chain is built from TRBV4-1 and TRBJ2-1; possibly TRBD1 for D (5 bases). The V end lost 4 bases, the J end lost 2 bases, and 15 bases lay between the germline ends. CDR1 MGHRA and CDR2 YSYEKL come from the germline V gene. This CDR3 has 16 amino acids.

The gene calls are TRBV11-2 and TRBJ1-2; D is possibly TRBD1 (5 bases). This CDR3 has 17 residues. The V gene lost 2 bases and the J gene lost 5 bases, with 21 bases spanning the gap. Germline lookup yields CDR1 SGHAT and CDR2 FQNNGV. The CDR3 region is CASSLYGDGQGEYGYTF. CDR3 nucleotides: TGTGCCAGCAGCTTATATGGCGACGGGCAGGGAGAGTATGGCTACACCTTC.

The rearrangement uses TRBV27 and TRBJ2-3; D not resolved. Looked up from germline, CDR1 is MNHEY and CDR2 is SMNVEV (reference sequence). The V end was cut by 2 bases, the J end by 1 base, with 4 bases between. The CDR3 covers 13 residues. The CDR3 DNA reads as TGTGCCAGCAGTTTAATAGGCACAGATACGCAGTATTTT. As protein: CASSLIGTDTQYF.

The CDR3 loop is CASGTGMNTGELFF. CDR3 in DNA: TGTGCCAGCGGAACAGGGATGAACACCGGGGAGCTGTTTTTT. The chain links TRBV27 to TRBJ2-2; D is perhaps TRBD1 (6 bases). Germline CDR1 is MNHEY and CDR2 is SMNVEV (reference sequence). V lost 8 bases, J lost 1 base, and 11 bases lay in between. This CDR3 spans 14 amino acids.

This chain links TRBV12-3 or TRBV12-4 with TRBJ2-1; a weak D match, TRBD2 (6 bases). The CDR3 totals 14 residues. V was pared by 7 bases and J by 1 base, with 11 bases between. The CDR3 DNA reads as TGTGCCAGCATCGCAGGAGGGTCCTACAATGAGCAGTTCTTC. The encoded protein is CASIAGGSYNEQFF.